The entry below gives a single T cell receptor (beta chain) sequence along with its context. The antigen is not known. The data originate from a study of T cells in localized non-small cell lung cancer. CDR1 and CDR2 (germline): MNHEY, SVGAGI. Trimming pared 5 bases from V and 7 bases from J, leaving 9 bases between. This CDR3 is built from 13 residues. The study, taken as a whole, reports: Adjacent lung tissue had a median around 50 of the top 100 clones found in the tumor. Elevated blood T cell density was associated with longer overall survival. Uninvolved adjacent lung had the highest recorded T cell clonality, with tumor below it.

Clones were sequenced by immunoSEQ multiplex PCR, and TCRdb holds only the in-frame ones, with some missing. The sample has about 17,000 clones, around 82% seen once. Sequencing was performed on peripheral blood, taken before any cancer treatment. V and J are TRBV6-5 and TRBJ1-6; D uncertain. The TCR was taken from a male donor older than 55 with stage III lung adenocarcinoma. CDR3 region: CASSEQENSPLHF. CDR3 bases: TGTGCCAGCAGTGAGCAGGAGAATTCACCCCTCCACTTT.